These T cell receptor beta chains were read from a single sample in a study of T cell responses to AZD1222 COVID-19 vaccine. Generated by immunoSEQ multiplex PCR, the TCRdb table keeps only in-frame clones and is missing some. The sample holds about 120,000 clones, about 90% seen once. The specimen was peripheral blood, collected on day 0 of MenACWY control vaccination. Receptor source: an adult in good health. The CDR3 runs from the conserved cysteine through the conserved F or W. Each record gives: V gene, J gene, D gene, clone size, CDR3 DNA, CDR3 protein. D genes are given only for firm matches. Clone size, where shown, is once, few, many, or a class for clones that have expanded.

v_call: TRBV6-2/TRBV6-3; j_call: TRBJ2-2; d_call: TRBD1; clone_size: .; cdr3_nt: TGTGCCAGCAGCACAATTCCGGGACAGGGAGTCGGGGAGCTGTTTTTT; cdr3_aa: CASSTIPGQGVGELFF
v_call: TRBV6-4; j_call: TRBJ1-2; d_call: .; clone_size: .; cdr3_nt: TGTGCCAGCAGTGACCCGACAGGCGGCTACACCTTC; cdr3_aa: CASSDPTGGYTF
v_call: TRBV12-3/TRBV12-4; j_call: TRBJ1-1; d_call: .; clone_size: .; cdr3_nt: TGTGCCAGCAGCGTCCTTGCCCACACTGAAGCTTTCTTT; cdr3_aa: CASSVLAHTEAFF
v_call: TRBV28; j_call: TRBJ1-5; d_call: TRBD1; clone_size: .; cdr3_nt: TGTGCCAGCAGTGTAAAATCAAGACAGGGGGCAAATCAGCCCCAGCATTTT; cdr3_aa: CASSVKSRQGANQPQHF
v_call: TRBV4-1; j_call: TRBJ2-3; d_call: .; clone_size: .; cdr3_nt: TGCGCCAGCAGCCAAGAGACCCAAGAGGTGAGGGTGGCAGATACGCAGTATTTT; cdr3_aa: CASSQETQEVRVADTQYF
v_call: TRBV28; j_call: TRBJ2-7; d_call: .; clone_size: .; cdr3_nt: TGTGCCAGCAGGAGCACCGGGCCAAAAGGGTACGAGCAGTACTTC; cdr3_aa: CASRSTGPKGYEQYF
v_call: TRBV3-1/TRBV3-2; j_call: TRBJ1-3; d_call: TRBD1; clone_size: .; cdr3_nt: TGTGCCAGCAGACAGGGACAGGGTCCGGGAAACACCATATATTTT; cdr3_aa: CASRQGQGPGNTIYF
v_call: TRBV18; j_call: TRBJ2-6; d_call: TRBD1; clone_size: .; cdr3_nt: TGTGCCAGCTCACCACCTTTCGGACAGGGGAGCTCTGGGGCCAACGTCCTGACTTTC; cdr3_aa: CASSPPFGQGSSGANVLTF
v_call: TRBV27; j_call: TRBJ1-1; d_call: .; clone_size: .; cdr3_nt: TGTGCCAGCAGTTTGATTGAGAACACTGAAGCTTTCTTT; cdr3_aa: CASSLIENTEAFF
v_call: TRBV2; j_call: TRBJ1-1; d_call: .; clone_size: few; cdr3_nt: TGTGCCAGCAGTGAGATCGCAGGGCAGCGAAACACTGAAGCTTTCTTT; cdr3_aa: CASSEIAGQRNTEAFF
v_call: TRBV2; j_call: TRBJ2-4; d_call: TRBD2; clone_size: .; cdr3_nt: TGTGCCAGCAGGAAAGGACTAGCCGAGAACATTCAGTACTTC; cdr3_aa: CASRKGLAENIQYF
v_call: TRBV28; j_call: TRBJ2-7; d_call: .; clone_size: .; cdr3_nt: TGTGCCAGCTCCCCGAATTGGCGGGACGGTACCTACGAGCAGTACTTC; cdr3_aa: CASSPNWRDGTYEQYF
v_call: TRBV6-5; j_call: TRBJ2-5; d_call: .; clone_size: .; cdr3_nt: TGTGCCAGCAGGAAGACAAGTACCATACAAGAGACCCAGTACTTC; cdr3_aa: CASRKTSTIQETQYF
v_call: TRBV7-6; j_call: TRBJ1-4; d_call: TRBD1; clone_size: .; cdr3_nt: TGTGCCAGCAGCACCGGACAGGGCCTTAATGAAAAACTGTTTTTT; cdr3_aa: CASSTGQGLNEKLFF
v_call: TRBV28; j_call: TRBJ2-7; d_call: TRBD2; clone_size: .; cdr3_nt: TGTGCCAGCAGTTTGTTTGCGGGAGCGGACGAGCAGTACTTC; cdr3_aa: CASSLFAGADEQYF
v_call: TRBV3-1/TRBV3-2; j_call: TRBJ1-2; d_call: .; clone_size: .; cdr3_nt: TGTGCCAGCAGCCTCAGGTTACGGAGCTATGGCTACACCTTC; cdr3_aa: CASSLRLRSYGYTF
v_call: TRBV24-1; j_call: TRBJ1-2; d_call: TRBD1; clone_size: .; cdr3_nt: TGTGCCACCAGTGATACTTCGACTCGGACAGGAGAGAACTATGGCTACACCTTC; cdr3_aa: CATSDTSTRTGENYGYTF
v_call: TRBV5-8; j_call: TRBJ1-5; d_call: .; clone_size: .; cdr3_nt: TGTGCCAGCAGCTTGGTGGGGGGAAGCAATCAGCCCCAGCATTTT; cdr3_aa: CASSLVGGSNQPQHF
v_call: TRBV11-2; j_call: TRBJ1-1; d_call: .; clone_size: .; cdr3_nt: TGTGCCAGCAGCCAAGGGGGGACGACTGAAGCTTTCTTT; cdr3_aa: CASSQGGTTEAFF
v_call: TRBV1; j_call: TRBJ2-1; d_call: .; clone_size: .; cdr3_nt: TGCACCAGCAGCCAAGACTGGCTAGCGGGGACCAATGAGCAGTTCTTC; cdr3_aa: CTSSQDWLAGTNEQFF
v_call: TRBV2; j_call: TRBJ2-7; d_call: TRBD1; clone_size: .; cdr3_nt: TGTGCCAGCAGTGAAAGGGGGCCGGGTCCCTACGAGCAGTACTTC; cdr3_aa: CASSERGPGPYEQYF
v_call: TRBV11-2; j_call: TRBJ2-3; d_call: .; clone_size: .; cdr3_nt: TGTGCCAGCAGCCAGGTAGTGGGGACAGATACGCAGTATTTT; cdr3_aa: CASSQVVGTDTQYF
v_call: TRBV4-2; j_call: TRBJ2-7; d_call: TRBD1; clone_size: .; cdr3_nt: TGTGCCAGCAGCCTACAGACAGGGACCTACGAGCAGTACTTC; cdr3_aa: CASSLQTGTYEQYF
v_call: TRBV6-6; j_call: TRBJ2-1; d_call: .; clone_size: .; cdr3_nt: TGTGCCAGCGAAAGGGGGGAGGGACTCAATGAGCAGTTCTTC; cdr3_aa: CASERGEGLNEQFF
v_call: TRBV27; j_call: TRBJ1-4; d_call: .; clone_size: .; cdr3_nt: TGTGCCAGCAGGGGGACGGCCCCCAATGAAAAACTGTTTTTT; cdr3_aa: CASRGTAPNEKLFF
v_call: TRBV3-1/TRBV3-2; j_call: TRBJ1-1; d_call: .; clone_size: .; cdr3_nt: TGTGCCAGCAGCCCATTTGGGGAGAACACTGAAGCTTTCTTT; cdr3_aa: CASSPFGENTEAFF
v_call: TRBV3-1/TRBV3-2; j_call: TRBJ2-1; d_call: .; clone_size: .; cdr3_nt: TGTGCCAGCGGCCCAGGCAGGGGATGGGGGAATGAGCAGTTCTTC; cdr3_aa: CASGPGRGWGNEQFF
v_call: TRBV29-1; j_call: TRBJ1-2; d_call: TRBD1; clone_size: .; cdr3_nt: TGCAGCGCTCGGACAGGGTGGGACTATGGCTACACCTTC; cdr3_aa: CSARTGWDYGYTF
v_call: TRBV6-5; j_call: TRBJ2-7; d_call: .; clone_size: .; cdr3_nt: TGTGCCAGTAGGCTAGGTCGGGGGGCTTCCTACGAGCAGTACTTC; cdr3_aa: CASRLGRGASYEQYF
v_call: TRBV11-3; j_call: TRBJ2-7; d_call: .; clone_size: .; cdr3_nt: TGTGCCAGCAGCTTAGGAGGGACTGGTTACGAGCAGTACTTC; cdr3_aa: CASSLGGTGYEQYF
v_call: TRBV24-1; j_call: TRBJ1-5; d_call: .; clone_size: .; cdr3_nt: TGTGCCACCAGTGACCACAGGGTTAAGGGCAATCAGCCCCAGCATTTT; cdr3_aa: CATSDHRVKGNQPQHF
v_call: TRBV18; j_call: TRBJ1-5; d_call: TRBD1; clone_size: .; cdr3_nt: TGTGCCAGCTCACCGGGACAGGGGGCGCATGGCAATCAGCCCCAGCATTTT; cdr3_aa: CASSPGQGAHGNQPQHF
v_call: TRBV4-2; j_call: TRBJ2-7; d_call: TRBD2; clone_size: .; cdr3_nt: TGTGCCAGCAGCCAACTAGCGGGAGACAAATACGAGCAGTACTTC; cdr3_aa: CASSQLAGDKYEQYF